This T cell receptor (beta chain) was documented in a study of blood T cell repertoires in COVID-19. Study overall: There were acute and convalescent COVID-19 samples, and they came from the United States, Italy and Spain.

CDR3 length: 15 amino acids. Germline CDR1 is SGHRS and CDR2 is YFSETQ. Trimming cost V 0 bases and J 4 bases, with 11 bases left between them. At least ten counts were recorded for this clone. In the study's own analysis: Cell counts per sample came from amplifying reference gene primers. Assay used: immunoSEQ multiplex PCR; TCRdb lists only in-frame clones, some missing. V and J calls and clone size follow that table, whereas D and trimming were derived from the DNA. There are 170,000 or so clones in the sample; roughly 83% occur only once, and 1.5% lies in the top ten. The origin of this receptor is a human donor in a cohort sampled during active COVID-19. The sequencing sample was made of peripheral blood. The rearrangement joins TRBV5-1 to TRBJ2-1, with D maybe TRBD2 (5 bases). CDR3 sequence (DNA): TGCGCCAGCAGCTTGGGGTCGGCGGGTTACAATGAGCAGTTCTTC. Translation gives CASSLGSAGYNEQFF.